This TCR beta chain was recovered during a study of blood T cell repertoires in COVID-19. Study-level background: COVID-19 samples, acute and convalescent, were from the United States, Italy and Spain. PBMCs, B-cell-depleted T cells, or T cells were the source of the cDNA or gDNA that made up the material.

The trim removed 3 bases at V and 3 bases at J, leaving 10 bases unmatched. Germline V gene lookup returns CDR1 LNHDA and CDR2 SQIVND (reference sequence). The CDR3 extends over 16 amino acids. As originally analysed: Reference gene primer amplification gave estimated nucleated cell counts. Generated by immunoSEQ multiplex PCR, the TCRdb table keeps only in-frame clones and is missing some. V, J and clone size are taken as reported in that table, and D and trimming were inferred from the DNA itself. The sample records about 81,000 clones, roughly nine tenths being singletons. This chain connects TRBV19 to TRBJ2-7, with TRBD1 matching 8 bases. The sequencing input was peripheral blood. The receptor's source is a woman over 75 with active COVID-19. DNA for the CDR3: TGTGCCAGTAGTATTCTACAGGGGGGCAAGAACTACGAGCAGTACTTC. Its protein product is CASSILQGGKNYEQYF. Combining the CDR3 with reference TRBV19 and TRBJ2-7 gives the whole variable domain DGGITQSPKYLFRKEGQNVTLSCEQNLNHDAMYWYRQDPGQGLRLIYYSQIVNDFQKGDIAEGYSVSREKKESFPLTVTSAQKNPTAFYLCASSILQGGKNYEQYFGPGTRLTVT.